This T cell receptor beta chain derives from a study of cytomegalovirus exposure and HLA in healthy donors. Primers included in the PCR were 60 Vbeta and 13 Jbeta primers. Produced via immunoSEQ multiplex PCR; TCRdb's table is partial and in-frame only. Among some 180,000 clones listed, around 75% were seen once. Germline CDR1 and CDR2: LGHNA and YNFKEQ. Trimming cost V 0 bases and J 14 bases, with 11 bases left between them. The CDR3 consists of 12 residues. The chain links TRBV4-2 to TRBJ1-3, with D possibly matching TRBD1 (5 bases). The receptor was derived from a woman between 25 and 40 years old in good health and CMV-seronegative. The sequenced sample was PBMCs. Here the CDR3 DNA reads TGTGCCAGCAGCCAAGATAGGGGCCAACTATATTTT. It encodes CASSQDRGQLYF.